This entry lists 2 T cell receptor beta chains sequenced from one sample in a study of radiation and T cells in renal cell carcinoma (dated by TCRdb to 2018 to 2021). Receptor libraries were prepared by the immunoSEQ multiplex PCR assay. TCRdb limited this immuneACCESS table to in-frame rearrangements with V and J called. A share of clones is missing; checked studies link under half to unresolved V genes, and the rest is unexplained. This sample gives tens of thousands of clones in total; around three quarters of them show up just once. Of the sample, roughly 7% is held by the ten largest clones. The time point label corresponds to: blood 2 weeks post-SBRT. Per the publication, the treatment or condition label means: 15 Gy SBRT to primary tumor, nephrectomy 4 weeks later. This sample comprised blood, obtained from a patient whose treatment included radiotherapy and nephrectomy. These receptors all come from a man aged 55 to 70 with renal cell carcinoma.

The chain carries TRBV11-3 and TRBJ2-4; maybe TRBD2 (6 bases). CDR3 size: 16 residues. Per the germline V gene, CDR1 is SGHNT and CDR2 is YENEEA. Trimming cost V 1 base and J 7 bases, with 17 bases left between them. The CDR3 DNA reads TGTGCCAGCAGCTTAGCTGGGGGGTACTTGGGGAACATTCAGTACTTC. Translation gives CASSLAGGYLGNIQYF.

This clone turned up a few times. The V and J genes are TRBV10-2 and TRBJ2-7; D gene unclear. Between the trimmed V and J ends, which lost 4 bases and 5 bases, there was a span of 9 bases. CDR1 is WSHSY and CDR2 is SAAADI in the germline V gene. CDR3 size: 12 residues. The CDR3 sequence: CASSVTANEQYV. For the CDR3, the DNA is TGCGCCAGCAGTGTAACTGCGAACGAGCAGTACGTC.